A single sample gave rise to the 28 T cell receptor beta chains below, sequenced in a study of Ad26.COV2.S vaccination and SARS-CoV-2 variants. As to treatment: some 20 received Ad26.COV2.S at low or high dose, single or two shots; a few received placebo; per-sample allocation not given. It was on day 63 after the first vaccine or placebo injection that samples were taken. TCRdb's copy holds only in-frame clones and misses some; the assay was immunoSEQ multiplex PCR. The repertoire holds under 600,000 clones, with 80% to 90% as singletons. Sequenced material: peripheral blood, taken in a trial of Ad26.COV2.S vaccine versus placebo. All receptors come from a person between 18 and 65 years old who received the Ad26.COV2.S COVID-19 vaccine or a placebo.

The J gene is TRBJ1-5, the V gene TRBV10-3; D ambiguous. The CDR3 is 14 amino acids. The germline V gene has CDR1 ENHRY and CDR2 SYGVKD. Between the trimmed V and J ends, which lost 0 bases and 6 bases, there was a span of 9 bases. The CDR3 sequence is CAISESQDLQPQHF. As DNA, the CDR3 is TGTGCCATCAGTGAGTCGCAGGATCTTCAGCCCCAGCATTTT.

V gene TRBV19 combines with J gene TRBJ2-1; 9 bases agree with TRBD2. From germline, CDR1 is LNHDA and CDR2 SQIVND (reference sequence). The CDR3 loop spans 15 amino acids. Unmatched junction bases numbered 6, after V lost 7 bases and J lost 2 bases. In DNA, the CDR3 is TGTGCCAGTAAAAGAGCGGGGGGCCCCTACAATGAGCAGTTCTTC. Its translation is CASKRAGGPYNEQFF.

The rearrangement uses TRBV4-1 and TRBJ2-1, with 7 nucleotides matching TRBD2. The CDR3 is 15 residues long. After removal of 3 bases from V and 6 bases from J, the junction contained 8 bases not matched to a gene. The V gene's germline CDR1 is MGHRA and CDR2 YSYEKL. CDR3 sequence reads: CASSQKIAGFNEQFF. The CDR3 region has the DNA TGCGCCAGCAGCCAGAAAATAGCGGGCTTCAATGAGCAGTTCTTC.

The chain employs TRBV10-3 and TRBJ1-6; no definite D call. Per the germline V gene, CDR1 is ENHRY and CDR2 is SYGVKD. This CDR3 has 14 residues. Trimming left V 0 bases short and J 6 bases short, with 6 bases between. The CDR3 here is CAISESRVNSPLHF. CDR3 coding DNA: TGTGCCATCAGTGAGTCCAGAGTTAATTCACCCCTCCACTTT.

The rearrangement joins TRBV5-5 to TRBJ2-1, with 9 bases matching TRBD1. Looked up from germline, CDR1 is SGHKS and CDR2 is YYEKEE (reference sequence). V lost 0 bases to trimming and J lost 8 bases; unmatched junction nucleotides: 9. The CDR3 contains 16 residues. CDR3 coding DNA: TGTGCCAGCAGCTTGGTTTCTTGGACAGGGGTAGATGAGCAGTTCTTC. Translating it yields CASSLVSWTGVDEQFF.

J is TRBJ1-1 and V is TRBV7-9; maybe TRBD1 (5 bases). The CDR3 spans 12 residues. The V gene lost 5 bases and the J gene lost 7 bases, with 11 bases spanning the gap. The germline V gene has CDR1 SEHNR and CDR2 FQNEAQ (reference sequence). The CDR3 DNA reads TGTGCCAGCAGCATCCTGACAGTTGAAGCTTTCTTT. It codes for CASSILTVEAFF.

The chain is built from TRBV4-3 and TRBJ1-4; no definite D call. With 4 bases removed from V and 4 bases from J, the gap between germline ends came to 16 bases. The CDR3 runs to 16 residues. Germline V CDR1 and CDR2: LGHNA, YSLEER. As DNA, the CDR3 is TGCGCCAGCAGCCCGGAAGGAAGGGCCGATAATGAAAAACTGTTTTTT. This gives the protein CASSPEGRADNEKLFF.

The rearrangement uses TRBV7-6 and TRBJ1-6; D is ambiguous. Trimming pared 5 bases from V and 0 bases from J, leaving 11 bases between. This CDR3 comprises 16 residues. Germline V gene data show CDR1 as SGHVS and CDR2 as FNYEAQ. The DNA for the CDR3 is TGTGCCAGCAGCCCCCAAGCGAGCTCCTATAATTCACCCCTCCACTTT. It translates to CASSPQASSYNSPLHF.

This clone was seen a handful of times. The V gene is TRBV7-9, the J gene TRBJ1-2, with D unclear. Looked up from germline, CDR1 is SEHNR and CDR2 is FQNEAQ (reference sequence). The CDR3 is 13 amino acids. Trimming pared 4 bases from V and 6 bases from J, leaving 12 bases between. The chain's CDR3 is CASSSRWWDGYTF. CDR3 bases: TGTGCCAGCAGCTCTCGATGGTGGGATGGCTACACCTTC.

This chain links TRBV29-1 with TRBJ1-2; tentatively, D is TRBD1 (6 bases). The CDR3 is made up of 12 amino acids. Germline assignment: CDR1 SQVTM and CDR2 ANQGSEA. The V and J ends lost 6 bases and 8 bases respectively, with 16 bases between them. CDR3 DNA sequence: TGCAGCGTGCTACAGGGAATGTACGGCTACACCTTC. Translating gives CSVLQGMYGYTF.

The CDR3 spells CASSRSGRGGADTQYF. Here the CDR3 DNA reads TGTGCCAGCAGCCGCTCCGGGCGGGGGGGCGCAGATACGCAGTATTTT. The J gene is TRBJ2-3, the V gene TRBV3-1 (or the pseudogene TRBV3-2); 9 positions agree with TRBD2. CDR1 is LGHDT, CDR2 YNNKEL, per germline (reference sequence). There are 16 residues in the CDR3. V trimming: 4 bases; J trimming: 4 bases; junction bases outside the gene matches: 9.

V is TRBV10-3 and J is TRBJ1-2; D is possibly TRBD1 (5 bases). The CDR3 is 13 amino acids. The germline V and J ends were trimmed by 5 bases and 2 bases, with 9 bases remaining between them. Germline V CDR1 and CDR2: ENHRY, SYGVKD. The CDR3 sequence: CAISPGPNYGYTF. The CDR3 region has the DNA TGTGCCATCAGTCCAGGGCCCAACTATGGCTACACCTTC.

The chain uses TRBV4-2 and TRBJ2-1, with 10 bases fitting TRBD2. The germline V gene encodes CDR1 LGHNA and CDR2 YNFKEQ. The CDR3 has 15 residues. With 8 bases clipped from V and 5 bases from J, the junction kept 9 bases outside the gene matches. The CDR3 spells CASGSGTSDDNEQFF. For the CDR3, the DNA is TGTGCCAGCGGATCCGGGACTAGCGATGACAATGAGCAGTTCTTC.

This clone was seen once. The chain carries TRBV29-1 and TRBJ2-3; 10 bases are a match to TRBD2. This CDR3 has 16 residues. After removal of 0 bases from V and 4 bases from J, the junction contained 7 bases not matched to a gene. Germline values: CDR1 SQVTM, CDR2 ANQGSEA. CDR3: CSVEDNSGRLADTQYF. DNA for the CDR3: TGCAGCGTTGAAGATAATAGCGGGAGGTTAGCAGATACGCAGTATTTT.

This chain uses TRBV2 with TRBJ1-1; D is unresolved. Between the trimmed V and J ends, which lost 4 bases and 1 base, there was a span of 4 bases. Germline V CDR1 and CDR2: SNHLY, FYNNEI. The CDR3 totals 12 residues. CDR3 in amino acids: CASSVQNTEAFF. The CDR3, as DNA: TGTGCCAGCAGTGTTCAGAACACTGAAGCTTTCTTT.

This chain links TRBV18 with TRBJ2-5; perhaps TRBD1 as D (6 bases). CDR3 length: 13 residues. V was cut by 5 bases and J by 2 bases, with 9 bases left in between. The V gene's germline CDR1 is KGHSH and CDR2 LQKENI. The CDR3 DNA sequence: TGTGCCAGCTCAGCCGGGACACAAGAGACCCAGTACTTC. It specifies CASSAGTQETQYF.

This clone occurred once. V usage is TRBV5-1 and J usage is TRBJ2-2; no clear D. V dropped 4 bases and J dropped 1 base, with 8 bases sitting between them. The CDR3 is 14 amino acids. Germline values: CDR1 SGHRS, CDR2 YFSETQ. As DNA, the CDR3 is TGCGCCAGCAGCCCGGGTGGGAACACCGGGGAGCTGTTTTTT. Its protein is CASSPGGNTGELFF.

The chain links TRBV27 to TRBJ2-3; 8 bases fit TRBD1. Looked up from germline, CDR1 is MNHEY and CDR2 is SMNVEV (reference sequence). The CDR3 length is 14 residues. Trimming at V came to 9 bases and at J to 4 bases, leaving 9 bases not matched to a gene. In DNA form, the CDR3 reads TGTGCCAGTCGCGTAGCAGGGGGCCCAGATACGCAGTATTTT. This encodes CASRVAGGPDTQYF.

The chain recombines TRBV28 with TRBJ2-7; possibly TRBD2 for D (5 bases). CDR3 length: 14 residues. From germline, CDR1 is MDHEN and CDR2 SYDVKM. Trimming left V 3 bases short and J 1 base short, with 10 bases between. The CDR3 bases are TGTGCCAGCAGTTTTGCCGAGCGGTCCTACGAGCAGTACTTC. Its translation: CASSFAERSYEQYF.

This chain links TRBV6-5 with TRBJ1-4; D is uncertain. The CDR3 spans 15 residues. CDR1 MNHEY and CDR2 SVGAGI come from the germline V gene. Trimming left V 3 bases short and J 0 bases short, with 8 bases between. The CDR3 protein is CASSYSRATNEKLFF. The CDR3 DNA follows: TGTGCCAGCAGTTATTCGCGAGCAACTAATGAAAAACTGTTTTTT.

This clone was picked up one time. V usage is TRBV19 and J usage is TRBJ2-5; tentative D call: TRBD2 (6 bases). V was clipped by 3 bases and J by 5 bases, with 13 bases between them. The CDR3 is made up of 14 amino acids. CDR1 is LNHDA, CDR2 SQIVND, per germline (reference sequence). The CDR3 region is CASSIGGVKETQYF. In nucleotides, the CDR3 is TGTGCCAGTAGTATCGGAGGGGTTAAGGAGACCCAGTACTTC.

The chain has TRBV9 and TRBJ1-6, with D tentatively TRBD1 (6 bases). Germline-derived CDR1 and CDR2 are SGDLS and YYNGEE. This CDR3 region has 18 residues. V dropped 3 bases and J dropped 0 bases, with 16 bases sitting between them. The CDR3 sequence: CASSGHGQIISYNSPLHF. DNA of the CDR3: TGTGCCAGCAGCGGCCACGGACAGATTATCTCCTATAATTCACCCCTCCACTTT.

CDR3 loop: CSASFLNQPQHF. CDR3 bases: TGCAGTGCTAGTTTTCTCAATCAGCCCCAGCATTTT. This chain links TRBV20-1 with TRBJ1-5, with unresolved D. The CDR3 extends over 12 amino acids. The germline gives CDR1 DFQATT, CDR2 SNEGSKA (reference sequence). V was pared by 3 bases and J by 3 bases, with 6 bases between.

This clone was seen a few times. V is TRBV6-5 and J is TRBJ1-5; D is perhaps TRBD1 (5 bases). Germline V lookup: CDR1 MNHEY, CDR2 SVGAGI. The V and J ends lost 6 bases and 0 bases respectively, with 12 bases between them. The CDR3 length is 15 residues. CDR3 region: CASSDSFGSNQPQHF. CDR3 DNA: TGTGCCAGCAGCGACAGTTTCGGTAGCAATCAGCCCCAGCATTTT.

The gene calls are TRBV3-1 (or the pseudogene TRBV3-2) and TRBJ2-7; 9 nucleotides agree with TRBD1. The CDR3 spans 15 residues. Trimming cost V 4 bases and J 3 bases; bases outside gene matches: 7. CDR1 LGHDT and CDR2 YNNKEL come from the germline V gene (reference sequence). The CDR3 sequence: CASSPRDRASYEQYF. The CDR3 nucleotides are TGTGCCAGCAGCCCCCGGGACAGGGCGAGCTACGAGCAGTACTTC.

This chain joins TRBV9 and TRBJ1-4, with D unresolved. Trimming took 0 bases from V and 7 from J, leaving 10 bases between them. The CDR3 has 14 residues. Germline assignment: CDR1 SGDLS and CDR2 YYNGEE. The DNA of the CDR3 is TGTGCCAGCAGCGTAGGGAGTAATTCTGAAAAACTGTTTTTT. Its protein is CASSVGSNSEKLFF.

This chain links TRBV5-8 with TRBJ1-2, with D perhaps TRBD1 (6 bases). V lost 4 bases and J 2 bases, leaving 18 bases between the germline ends. Per germline, CDR1 SGHTS and CDR2 YDEGEE. This CDR3 is 16 amino acids long. The CDR3 region has the DNA TGTGCCAGCAGCCCCCATGGTGCCCAGGGGAACTATGGCTACACCTTC. This codes for CASSPHGAQGNYGYTF.

This rearrangement joins TRBV18 to TRBJ2-3; 7 bases agree with TRBD1. Losses at the gene ends were 6 bases for V and 3 bases for J; bases not matched to a gene: 18. CDR1 is KGHSH, CDR2 LQKENI, per germline. This CDR3 contains 18 residues. The CDR3 loop is CASSATGLQVSKTDTQYF. CDR3 nucleotides: TGTGCCAGCTCGGCGACAGGGCTGCAGGTGTCAAAAACAGATACGCAGTATTTT. Full variable domain (missing parts from reference TRBV18 and TRBJ2-3): NAGVMQNPRHLVRRRGQEARLRCSPMKGHSHVYWYRQLPEEGLKFMVYLQKENIIDESGMPKERFSAEFPKEGPSILRIQQVVRGDSAAYFCASSATGLQVSKTDTQYFGPGTRLTVL.